The rows below give T cell receptor beta chains drawn from one sample of a study of CD8 T cells in Susac syndrome. TCRdb used MiXCR to reprocess the immunoSEQ multiplex PCR reads, holding one entry per CDR3 protein. The sample shows over 150,000 distinct CDR3 sequences, roughly 96% of them seen only once. The sequenced material came from CD4+ T cells from PBMCs. The receptors originated from a human donor with multiple sclerosis. The CDR3 runs from the conserved cysteine through the conserved F or W. A D gene is named only where the DNA matches it firmly. A clone size is listed for some rows: how often the clone was seen (once, few, many), or a class if it is expanded.

>once|NA|TRBV5-4|TRBJ1-1
CASSLDRRDAEAFF
TGTGCCAGCAGCTTGGACAGGCGGGACGCTGAAGCTTTCTTT
>NA|TRBD1|TRBV29-1|TRBJ1-4
CSAVGTVEKLFF
TGCAGCGCCGTAGGGACAGTTGAAAAACTGTTTTTT
>NA|NA|TRBV20-1|TRBJ2-7
CSATPTSYEQYF
TGCAGTGCTACCCCAACCTCCTACGAGCAGTACTTC
>NA|NA|TRBV7-2|TRBJ2-1
CASSLGIKGNEQFF
TGTGCCAGCAGCTTAGGAATTAAGGGGAATGAGCAGTTCTTC
>NA|NA|TRBV29-1|TRBJ2-5
CSAIRTDLHQGTQYF
TGCAGCGCAATAAGGACAGACCTCCACCAAGGTACCCAGTACTTC
>NA|TRBD2|TRBV20-1|TRBJ2-3
CSATPGLAGPSTDTQYF
TGCAGTGCTACTCCGGGACTAGCGGGACCTAGCACAGATACGCAGTATTTT
>NA|NA|TRBV25-1|TRBJ1-2
CASSEWIKPWDGYTF
TGTGCCAGCAGTGAATGGATAAAACCGTGGGATGGCTACACCTTC
>NA|NA|TRBV20-1|TRBJ1-6
CSARETANSPLHF
TGCAGTGCTAGAGAAACCGCTAATTCACCCCTCCACTTT
>NA|NA|TRBV5-4|TRBJ1-2
CASSLIAGYGYTF
TGTGCCAGCAGCTTAATAGCGGGCTATGGCTACACCTTC
>NA|NA|TRBV19|TRBJ2-3
CASSIMTVPDTQYF
TGTGCCAGTAGTATTATGACAGTACCAGATACGCAGTATTTT
>NA|TRBD1|TRBV3-1|TRBJ1-1
CASSRRLQGGIGTEAFF
TGTGCCAGCAGCCGCCGCTTACAGGGGGGAATAGGGACTGAAGCTTTCTTT
>NA|TRBD2|TRBV30|TRBJ2-1
CAWRGTSGREGGRFF
TGTGCCTGGAGGGGGACTAGCGGGAGGGAAGGTGGACGGTTCTTC
>NA|TRBD2|TRBV6-2/TRBV6-3|TRBJ2-5
CASSSAGGRQETQYF
TGTGCCAGCAGTTCAGCGGGGGGCCGGCAAGAGACCCAGTACTTC
>NA|NA|TRBV12-3/TRBV12-4|TRBJ1-1
CASSPGTWNTEAFF
TGTGCCAGCAGTCCCGGGACTTGGAACACTGAAGCTTTCTTT
>once|NA|TRBV3-1|TRBJ2-6
CASTGANVLTF
TGTGCCAGCACTGGGGCCAACGTCCTGACTTTC
>NA|NA|TRBV7-9|TRBJ2-2
CASSLDGELFF
TGTGCCAGCAGCTTAGATGGGGAGCTGTTTTTT
>NA|TRBD1|TRBV3-1|TRBJ1-5
CASGQGSQPQHF
TGTGCCAGCGGACAGGGGAGTCAGCCCCAGCATTTT
>few|NA|TRBV20-1|TRBJ1-2
CSADYGYTF
TGCAGTGCTGACTATGGCTACACCTTC
>NA|NA|TRBV29-1|TRBJ1-1
CSAGGSGNTEAFF
TGCAGCGCGGGGGGGTCAGGGAACACTGAAGCTTTCTTT
>NA|TRBD2|TRBV10-3|TRBJ2-1
CATRLAGPNEQFF
TGTGCCACCCGACTAGCGGGACCCAATGAGCAGTTCTTC
>NA|NA|TRBV3-1|TRBJ1-1
CASSQAGTGTEAFF
TGTGCCAGCAGCCAGGCCGGGACGGGGACTGAAGCTTTCTTT
>NA|TRBD2|TRBV27|TRBJ2-7
CASSLGLAGFEQYF
TGTGCCAGCAGTTTAGGGCTAGCGGGATTCGAGCAGTACTTC